This record looks at one TCR beta chain sequence and its context. The source of the sample is a study of blood T cells in healthy people across ages. Per germline, CDR1 SGHKS and CDR2 YYEKEE (reference sequence). Trimming pared 7 bases from V and 4 bases from J, leaving 12 bases between. The CDR3 loop spans 13 amino acids. Each donor supplied about 9.6 milliliters of peripheral blood. Alongside a J-beta primer mix, a sample-barcoded 5' primer served in a second PCR lasting 7 to 11 cycles. Unique molecular identifiers of 12 random nucleotides labeled each cDNA. TCRdb itself ran the 5' RACE reads through MiXCR, one entry per CDR3 protein. The sample gives 650,000 to 1,000,000 distinct CDR3 sequences, 35% to 40% of which show up once; roughly 13% is in the top ten.

Sequenced sample: blood. The clonotype was recovered from a man between 18 and 35 years old in good health. V is TRBV5-5 and J is TRBJ2-1, with D perhaps assigned TRBD1 or TRBD2 (6 bases each). The DNA of the CDR3 is TGTGCCAGCGGCCGAGGGGGGTACAATGAGCAGTTCTTC. Encoded protein: CASGRGGYNEQFF.